These 15 T cell receptor beta chains originate from one sample sequenced in a study of regulatory T cells in long-lasting Graves disease. As for time point: newly diagnosed GD, antithyroid drugs for less than 3 months. The TCR library was made from RNA that had been extracted from PBMCs in TRIzol. With iRepertoire HTBI primers and Arm-PCR of CDR3 regions, TCR beta libraries were built. TCRdb passed the multiplex PCR reads through MiXCR, listing each CDR3 protein once. The data show about half a million distinct CDR3 sequences, 12% seen once. These data were likewise used in another study, on T cells in Graves' hyperthyroidism and ophthalmopathy.

Sequenced material: peripheral blood mononuclear cells (PBMCs), taken at new diagnosis, from a patient treated with antithyroid drugs. These receptors all come from a woman aged 25 to 39 with Graves disease.

This clonotype was seen a few times. The rearrangement joins TRBV15 to TRBJ2-1; 7 nucleotides line up with TRBD2. Germline CDR1 is LNHNV and CDR2 is YYDKDF (reference sequence). The V gene end was trimmed by 0 bases and the J gene end by 0 bases; junction bases not matched to a gene: 2. The CDR3 loop spans 16 amino acids. The CDR3 DNA follows: TGTGCCACCAGCAGAGAGGGGGGGAGCTCCTACAATGAGCAGTTCTTC. As protein: CATSREGGSSYNEQFF.

The J gene is TRBJ2-5, the V gene TRBV5-1; 8 nucleotides agree with TRBD1. Germline assignment: CDR1 SGHRS and CDR2 YFSETQ. V was clipped by 3 bases and J by 4 bases; unmatched bases: 8. The CDR3 totals 15 residues. The DNA of the CDR3 is TGCGCCAGCAGCTACCGACAGGGGAGGCGAGAGACCCAGTACTTC. This gives the protein CASSYRQGRRETQYF. Filled out from reference TRBV5-1 and TRBJ2-5, the complete variable domain reads KAGVTQTPRYLIKTRGQQVTLSCSPISGHRSVSWYQQTPGQGLQFLFEYFSETQRNKGNFPGRFSGRQFSNSRSEMNVSTLELGDSALYLCASSYRQGRRETQYFGPGTRLLVL.

CDR3 DNA sequence: TGTGCCAGCAGCGCTTTACAGACGCGCACTGAAGCTTTCTTT. Its protein is CASSALQTRTEAFF. This chain connects TRBV5-6 to TRBJ1-1; D is undetermined. Germline V gene lookup returns CDR1 SGHDT and CDR2 YYEEEE. The CDR3 has 14 amino acids. V lost 4 bases to trimming and J lost 4 bases, with 14 bases between them.

This clonotype was found many times. This chain connects TRBV25-1 to TRBJ1-2, with D possibly TRBD1 on 6 matching bases. This CDR3 spans 15 amino acids. The germline CDR1 and CDR2 sequences are MGHDK and SYGVNS. Trimming stripped 2 bases from V and 1 base from J, with 11 bases between. CDR3 region: CASSERGAFNYGYTF. Written as DNA, the CDR3 is TGTGCCAGCAGTGAAAGGGGGGCGTTTAACTATGGCTACACCTTC.

Many counts were recorded for this clonotype. CDR3 sequence reads: CASSLPTNRGLSYEQYF. The CDR3 DNA is TGTGCCAGCAGCCTACCCACGAACAGGGGGCTCTCCTACGAGCAGTACTTC. The V gene is TRBV11-2, the J gene TRBJ2-7; TRBD1 matches 9 bases. Per the germline V gene, CDR1 is SGHAT and CDR2 is FQNNGV. This CDR3 region has 17 residues. J was trimmed by 0 bases and V by 5 bases; bases with no gene match: 11.

This clonotype has at least ten counts. The chain links TRBV7-8 to TRBJ2-7, with TRBD2 as a possible D gene (5 bases). Germline CDR1 and CDR2: SGHVS and FQNEAQ. CDR3 length: 14 amino acids. V lost 3 bases to trimming and J lost 0 bases, with 9 bases between them. CDR3 protein: CASSFGESSYEQYF. In DNA, the CDR3 is TGTGCCAGCAGCTTTGGGGAGAGCTCCTACGAGCAGTACTTC. Full variable domain (outside the CDR3, taken from reference TRBV7-8 and TRBJ2-7): GAGVSQSPRYKVAKRGQDVALRCDPISGHVSLFWYQQALGQGPEFLTYFQNEAQLDKSGLPSDRFFAERPEGSVSTLKIQRTQQEDSAVYLCASSFGESSYEQYFGPGTRLTVT.

The V gene is TRBV27, the J gene TRBJ2-1; 14 nucleotides align to TRBD2. Trimming cost V 1 base and J 10 bases; bases outside gene matches: 6. This CDR3 contains 16 residues. Looked up from germline, CDR1 is MNHEY and CDR2 is SMNVEV (reference sequence). The CDR3 DNA is TGTGCCAGCAGTTTATTACGACTAGCGGGAGGGCCAGAGCAGTTCTTC. It is translated as CASSLLRLAGGPEQFF.

The chain has TRBV7-9 and TRBJ2-7; 7 nucleotides match TRBD1. The CDR3 spans 13 residues. Germline CDR1 reads SEHNR; CDR2 reads FQNEAQ (reference sequence). The ends lost 4 bases at V and 6 bases at J; junction bases unmatched: 6. CDR3 amino acids: CASSSSGTVEQYF. The CDR3 nucleotides read TGTGCCAGCAGCTCCTCAGGGACAGTCGAGCAGTACTTC.

The CDR3 bases are TGCGCCAGCAGCCAGGCGGGGACAGGGCGGCAGCCCCAGCATTTT. Translating it yields CASSQAGTGRQPQHF. This sequence joins TRBV4-1 and TRBJ1-5; 9 positions match TRBD1. The CDR3 has 15 amino acids. Looked up from germline, CDR1 is MGHRA and CDR2 is YSYEKL. V lost 3 bases to trimming and J lost 7 bases; unmatched junction nucleotides: 7.

Many counts were recorded for this clonotype. The gene calls are TRBV20-1 and TRBJ1-2; a possible D gene is TRBD1 (5 bases). Germline V gene data show CDR1 as DFQATT and CDR2 as SNEGSKA (reference sequence). CDR3 length equals 14 residues. Trimming stripped 3 bases from V and 8 bases from J, with 19 bases between. The chain's CDR3 is CSASIRLVRGGYTF. The CDR3 coding sequence is TGCAGTGCTAGTATTCGGCTGGTGCGGGGCGGCTACACCTTC.

This clonotype has at least ten counts. As DNA, the CDR3 is TGTGCCAGCAGTGATCCACGACAGGAAAAAGAGACCCAGTACTTC. It encodes CASSDPRQEKETQYF. The V call is TRBV6-1, the J call TRBJ2-5; TRBD1 might be the D (6 bases). Germline V gene data show CDR1 as MNHNS and CDR2 as SASEGT. The CDR3 runs 15 residues. V was shortened by 3 bases and J by 3 bases, with 14 bases between the two germline ends.

The sample holds many counts of this clonotype. This chain joins TRBV20-1 and TRBJ2-1; weak D call: TRBD2 (5 bases). Germline values: CDR1 DFQATT, CDR2 SNEGSKA (reference sequence). V was clipped by 2 bases and J by 0 bases, with 8 bases between them. The CDR3 consists of 14 residues. CDR3 sequence (DNA): TGCAGTGCTAGAAGCCTAGCCTCCTACAATGAGCAGTTCTTC. This codes for CSARSLASYNEQFF.

This clonotype was seen repeatedly, ten times or more. V usage is TRBV27 and J usage is TRBJ2-5, with 11 bases aligning to TRBD2. Looked up from germline, CDR1 is MNHEY and CDR2 is SMNVEV (reference sequence). Germline trimming cut 2 bases from V and 10 bases from J; bases unmatched to any gene: 12. The CDR3 has 16 amino acids. The chain's CDR3 is CASSLKGLAVWGSQYF. The CDR3 DNA sequence: TGTGCCAGCAGTTTAAAGGGACTAGCGGTTTGGGGGAGCCAGTACTTC.

The table lists this clonotype with many counts. This chain uses TRBV2 with TRBJ1-4; TRBD1 agrees at 9 bases. From germline, CDR1 is SNHLY and CDR2 FYNNEI. The junction had 4 bases not matched to a gene; V was cut back by 3 bases and J by 5 bases. The CDR3 length is 15 residues. The CDR3 DNA reads TGTGCCAGCAGTGACCGGGACAGGGAAAATGAAAAACTGTTTTTT. Its translation: CASSDRDRENEKLFF.

This clonotype was found many times. This rearrangement joins TRBV10-2 to TRBJ1-6; D gene ambiguous. The germline V and J ends were trimmed by 6 bases and 5 bases, with 8 bases remaining between them. Germline assignment: CDR1 WSHSY and CDR2 SAAADI. CDR3 length: 13 residues. The CDR3, as DNA: TGCGCCAGCAGAGACATCAATAATTCACCCCTCCACTTT. As protein: CASRDINNSPLHF.